Listed here are 23 T cell receptor beta chains from one sample, sequenced in a study of tumor and adjacent non-tumor tissue in lung cancer (dated by TCRdb to 2017 to 2018). RNA was extracted from bulk unsorted tissue and checked for quality with a NanoDrop ND-1000 and an Agilent 2100. The protocol used for the library was multiplex PCR. TCRdb lists the instrument as Illumina HiSeq 2500. TCRbeta libraries were constructed through three rounds of nested PCR with primers (Table S4) according to protocols adapted from ARM-PCR. TCRdb reanalyzed the raw reads on its own, using fastp at Q25 for trimming and MiXCR for clone calling, and kept in-frame beta chains. Records with the same CDR3 protein are collapsed into one entry carrying the most frequent genes and DNA. The sample has around 210,000 distinct CDR3 sequences on record, about 71% of them singletons. The ten largest clones represent roughly a quarter of the sample.

Input material: lung tumor tissue. Every receptor here comes from a man in his 60s with non-small cell lung cancer.

In the case of this clonotype: The junction shows a germline mismatch at one end, possibly a read error. The V and J genes are TRBV29-1 and TRBJ2-1, with D possibly TRBD2 on 5 matching bases. Germline values: CDR1 SQVTM, CDR2 ANQGSEA. The CDR3 is made up of 15 amino acids. CDR3 DNA sequence: TGCAGCGCTCGACCTACACCTAGCTCCTACAATGAACAGTTCTTC. Amino acids: CSARPTPSSYNEQFF.

This chain connects TRBV5-1 to TRBJ1-4; the D is unclear. Trimming removed 1 base at V and 5 bases at J, with 12 bases between. Germline CDR1 and CDR2: SGHRS and YFSETQ. This CDR3 region has 15 residues. The CDR3 bases are TGCGCCAGCAGCTTGCAGTTGGCAGAGAATGAAAAACTGTTTTTT. It codes for CASSLQLAENEKLFF.

The V call is TRBV12-3 or TRBV12-4, the J call TRBJ2-3; 7 positions agree with TRBD2. Trimming cost V 7 bases and J 13 bases; bases outside gene matches: 17. The CDR3 length is 14 residues. The CDR3 region is CASISREGADTKYF. CDR3 DNA: TGTGCCAGCATCTCCAGGGAGGGCGCAGATACTAAGTATTTT.

On this clonotype: A junction end diverges from the germline sequence, so it may reflect a read error. The chain carries TRBV20-1 and TRBJ1-5; D is perhaps TRBD1 (5 bases). The CDR3 consists of 14 residues. CDR1 is DFQATT and CDR2 is SNEGSKA in the germline V gene (reference sequence). Here the CDR3 DNA reads TGCAGTGCTAATATTGGACGGGGGAGTCAGCCCAAGCATTTT. This translates into CSANIGRGSQPKHF.

This chain joins TRBV10-2 and TRBJ2-5, with D perhaps TRBD2 (6 bases). The length of the CDR3 is 15 residues. Deletions cut 0 bases from V and 4 bases from J, with 12 bases between. Looked up from germline, CDR1 is WSHSY and CDR2 is SAAADI. CDR3 amino acids: CASSESGSGTETQYF. CDR3 DNA: TGCGCCAGCAGTGAGTCAGGTAGCGGCACAGAGACCCAGTACTTC.

The chain uses TRBV11-3 and TRBJ2-7; D may be TRBD1 (6 bases). Trimming cost V 5 bases and J 13 bases, with 21 bases left between them. This CDR3 has 13 residues. Per germline, CDR1 SGHNT and CDR2 YENEEA. In DNA, the CDR3 is TGTGCCAGCAGCGAGAGGGACACCTACGAGGAATACTTC. Residues: CASSERDTYEEYF.

Of note for this clonotype: Compared with germline, one end of the junction differs, possibly owing to a read error. The V call is TRBV20-1, the J call TRBJ1-1; D is possibly TRBD1 (6 bases). The CDR3 runs to 12 residues. The germline gives CDR1 DFQATT, CDR2 SNEGSKA (reference sequence). This chain's CDR3 is CRQGHTNIEAFF. The CDR3 DNA follows: TGCAGACAGGGCCATACAAACATTGAAGCTTTCTTT.

Comments on this clonotype: At one end, the junction sequence differs from germline, possibly due to a read error. The chain couples TRBV6-1 to TRBJ1-2; no firm D call. The CDR3 runs to 13 residues. Germline assignment: CDR1 MNHNS and CDR2 SASEGT. The CDR3 region is CASNERAAYGYTF. The CDR3 DNA is TGTGCCAGCAATGAACGGGCAGCATATGGCTACACCTTC.

Comment on this clonotype: Its ends do not fully match the called genes, so a read error is possible. The V call is TRBV24-1, the J call TRBJ2-7; 12 bases align to TRBD2. This CDR3 spans 15 amino acids. CDR1 and CDR2 (germline): KGHDR, SFDVKD. The DNA of the CDR3 is TGTGCCGCCAGTGAAACTAGCGGGGGGACCTACGAGCAGTACTTC. This translates into CAASETSGGTYEQYF.

This clonotype was observed a few times. The chain couples TRBV20-1 to TRBJ1-1; the match to TRBD1 covers 9 bases. Germline V gene data show CDR1 as DFQATT and CDR2 as SNEGSKA (reference sequence). The CDR3 covers 16 residues. Trimming cost V 3 bases and J 0 bases; bases outside gene matches: 8. CDR3 DNA: TGCAGTGCTAGGTTAACAGGGGGCGCCCTGAACACTGAAGCTTTCTTT. Its translation is CSARLTGGALNTEAFF.

Points on this clonotype: This clone may be a read error of a much larger clone one base away. The genes are TRBV4-3 and TRBJ2-1, with D possibly being TRBD2 (5 bases). This CDR3 is built from 17 residues. CDR1 is LGHNA, CDR2 YSLEER, per germline. V was cut by 2 bases and J by 2 bases, with 16 bases left in between. The DNA of the CDR3 is TGCGCCAGCAGCCAATATGATGAGGGCGTCGCCTACAATGAGCAGTTCTTC. Translating gives CASSQYDEGVAYNEQFF.

This clonotype was seen a few times. Just one base apart from a much larger clone, this may be a read error. The CDR3 spells CASSLAGTSNEQLF. Written as DNA, the CDR3 is TGTGCCAGCAGCTTGGCCGGGACATCGAATGAGCAGTTATTC. The gene calls are TRBV5-6 and TRBJ2-1; a weak D match, TRBD1 (6 bases). In germline, CDR1 is SGHDT, CDR2 YYEEEE. This CDR3 comprises 14 residues.

This clonotype was detected once. Sequence at one end of the junction differs from germline and may be a read error. V gene TRBV20-1 combines with J gene TRBJ2-3; a possible D gene is TRBD1 (6 bases). Germline V gene lookup returns CDR1 DFQATT and CDR2 SNEGSKA (reference sequence). The length of the CDR3 is 14 residues. The DNA for the CDR3 is TGCAGTGCTAGAGATGGACAGATCGATGATACGCAATATTTT. Translation: CSARDGQIDDTQYF.

This clonotype was detected many times. The chain has TRBV6-2 or TRBV6-3 and TRBJ2-1, with TRBD1 matching 8 bases. From germline, CDR1 is MNHEY and CDR2 SVGEGT. This CDR3 has 14 amino acids. V was pared by 8 bases and J by 4 bases, with 7 bases of the junction left unmatched. The CDR3 DNA follows: TGTGCCAGCTATGGACAGGGAAATTACAATGAGCAGTTCTTC. Its translation is CASYGQGNYNEQFF.

As to this clonotype: One junction end does not reproduce the germline sequence, and a read error may be involved. The V gene is TRBV6-2 or TRBV6-3, the J gene TRBJ2-1, with D perhaps being TRBD1 or TRBD2 (6 bases each). Per germline, CDR1 MNHEY and CDR2 SVGEGT. The CDR3 is made up of 15 amino acids. CDR3 loop: CASSRLYRRDNEQFF. DNA of the CDR3: TGTGCCAGCAGTCGCCTCTACCGGAGGGACAATGAACAGTTCTTC.

About this clonotype itself: A much larger clone differs by one base, so this may be a read error. V is TRBV7-8 and J is TRBJ1-1; D not certain. The CDR3 length is 15 residues. The germline CDR1 and CDR2 sequences are SGHVS and FQNEAQ. This CDR3 reads CVSSRRFGDRVEAFF. CDR3 bases: TGTGTCAGTAGTCGTAGATTCGGGGATCGAGTTGAAGCTTTCTTT.

For this clonotype: An end of the junction does not agree with germline; a read error may underlie this. This chain joins TRBV11-1 and TRBJ1-4, with TRBD1 as a possible D gene (5 bases). The V gene's germline CDR1 is SGHAT and CDR2 FQDESV (reference sequence). CDR3 length: 14 amino acids. CDR3 DNA sequence: TGTGCTAGCAGCCCCGGGACGGCCAATGAAAAACTGTTTTTT. Translation gives CASSPGTANEKLFF.

Notes on this clonotype: Germline and junction disagree at one end, which may indicate a read error. The genes are TRBV6-5 and TRBJ2-6; D might be TRBD1 (6 bases). Germline loops: CDR1 MNHEY, CDR2 SVGAGI. The CDR3 runs 14 residues. The CDR3 DNA follows: TGTGTCAGCACAAACAGGGATCGGGCCAACGTCCTGACTTTC. Translating it yields CVSTNRDRANVLTF.

For this clonotype: The final CDR3 position lacks the conserved phenylalanine or tryptophan, pointing to a likely read error. The DNA is omitted, as the CDR3 cannot be located on it reliably, and the CDR3 follows TCRdb's listing. The gene calls are TRBV20-1 and TRBJ2-5; TRBD2, the D gene given by the table, was not confirmed from the DNA. Inclusive of both ends, the CDR3 amounts to 15 amino acids. Germline assignment: CDR1 DFQATT and CDR2 SNEGSKA (reference sequence). The chain's CDR3 is CSAREAIAGAGTHYL.

Note on this clonotype: No conserved phenylalanine or tryptophan is present at the end of the CDR3, so a read error is the likely explanation. This chain links TRBV11-3 with TRBJ2-1; D not resolved. There are 13 residues in the CDR3. The V gene's germline CDR1 is SGHNT and CDR2 YENEEA. CDR3 DNA sequence: TGTGCCAGCAGCTTAAGAGGTTACAATAAGCAGTTCTTG. Its translation is CASSLRGYNKQFL.

As regards this clonotype: The germline gene is not matched at one end of the junction; a read error may be the cause. The chain couples TRBV11-3 to TRBJ2-1, with a possible D match to TRBD2 (5 bases). Germline-derived CDR1 and CDR2 are SGHNT and YENEEA. The CDR3 is 15 residues long. The CDR3 region is CATSLDWNSYNEQFF. DNA of the CDR3: TGTGCCACCAGCTTGGACTGGAACTCCTACAATGAGCAGTTCTTC.

This chain connects TRBV6-5 to TRBJ1-5; D is possibly TRBD1 (5 bases). The CDR3 has 16 residues. CDR1 MNHEY and CDR2 SVGAGI come from the germline V gene. The germline V and J ends were trimmed by 10 bases and 0 bases, with 19 bases remaining between them. The CDR3 here is CANSARTPYSNQPQHF. The CDR3 coding sequence is TGTGCCAACAGCGCCCGGACACCCTATAGCAATCAGCCCCAGCATTTT.

To note about this clonotype: At one boundary the junction diverges from the germline segment, which might be a read error. This chain connects TRBV20-1 to TRBJ1-2, with D hard to call. CDR1 DFQATT and CDR2 SNEGSKA come from the germline V gene (reference sequence). CDR3 size: 15 residues. CDR3 nucleotides: TGCAGTGATAGAGTTCGGGCGATGGTGAACTATGGCTACACCTTC. Amino acid sequence: CSDRVRAMVNYGYTF.